This T cell receptor beta chain came from a study of beta chain features in type 1 diabetes. Overall study: Patients shared similar age, gender and cell yields with healthy donors. General study results and limits: TCRB CDR3 length was moderately but significantly reduced in all four CD4+ subsets of Type 1 diabetes patients. The study found that naive, central memory and Treg TCRB repertoires appeared more similar in patients than in healthy donors. The VDJ junctions of type 1 diabetes patients carried fewer insertions and more deletions.

TCRB transcripts that were expressed got sequenced, as all of the isolated RNA had been reverse transcribed. TCRdb's table, derived via immunoSEQ multiplex PCR, lists solely in-frame clones and lacks some. The data hold roughly 300,000 clones, with around 9.3% observed a single time. This clone has ten or more counts. Antigen specificity is unknown. The same CDR3 also results from other DNA sequences found in this sample. The CDR3 contains 15 residues. From germline, CDR1 is LGHNA and CDR2 YSLEER. J was trimmed by 5 bases and V by 0 bases; bases with no gene match: 4. The chain carries TRBV4-3 and TRBJ1-5; 7 bases match TRBD1. The sample comprised central memory CD4+ T cells from blood. This receptor was taken from a man aged 25-45 years with type 1 diabetes. CDR3 loop: CASSQDPTGDQPQHF. The CDR3 DNA reads as TGCGCCAGCAGCCAAGACCCTACAGGGGATCAGCCCCAGCATTTT.